This is a list of T cell receptor beta chains from one sample in a study of cytomegalovirus exposure and HLA in healthy donors. Sequencing was performed with immunoSEQ multiplex PCR; in TCRdb, only in-frame clones are kept and a portion is missing. The repertoire holds 90,000 to 130,000 clones, with about 60% as singletons. Sequencing was performed on PBMCs. These receptors were obtained from a woman aged 25 to 39 in good health and CMV-seronegative. Each CDR3 is given with its conserved first and last residue. D genes are given only for firm matches. Some rows mark clone size as missing; the rest say once, few, many or name a class of expanded clone.

V gene	D gene	J gene	clone size	CDR3 DNA	CDR3 protein
TRBV9	NA	TRBJ1-4	NA	TGTGCCAGCAGCGCCACAGGGACTAATGAAAAACTGTTTTTT	CASSATGTNEKLFF
TRBV6-5	TRBD2	TRBJ2-7	NA	TGTGCCAGCAGTTACCCGACTAGCGGTTCCTACGAGCAGTACTTC	CASSYPTSGSYEQYF
TRBV12-5	TRBD2	TRBJ2-2	once	TGTGCTAGTGGTTTGGTACAGGGACTAGCGGGCCCTAGAACGAACACCGGGGAGCTGTTTTTT	CASGLVQGLAGPRTNTGELFF
TRBV9	NA	TRBJ1-3	NA	TGTGCCAGCAGCGTAGCGGGGAAGAGCTCTGGAAACACCATATATTTT	CASSVAGKSSGNTIYF
TRBV2	NA	TRBJ2-7	few	TGTGCCAGCAGTGAACTTTCTCCCAACTTCGACGAGCAGTACTTC	CASSELSPNFDEQYF
TRBV5-4	NA	TRBJ1-1	NA	TGTGCCAGCAGCGCCTGGGGGGCTGAAGCTTTCTTT	CASSAWGAEAFF
TRBV14	NA	TRBJ1-1	once	TGTGCCAGCAGCCAAGCCCAGATGAACACTGAAGCTTTCTTT	CASSQAQMNTEAFF
TRBV6-6	TRBD2	TRBJ2-2	NA	TGTGCCGTCGGACTAGCGGACCCGCGGACAACCGGGGAGCTGTTTTTT	CAVGLADPRTTGELFF
TRBV15	TRBD1	TRBJ2-5	NA	TGTGCCACTTCGACAGGGGTGGAGACCCAGTACTTC	CATSTGVETQYF
TRBV7-8	NA	TRBJ2-7	NA	TGTGCCAGCAGCTTCCTACTCGGGACCTACGAGCAGTACTTC	CASSFLLGTYEQYF
TRBV15	TRBD2	TRBJ2-7	NA	TGTGCCACCAGGCGGACTAGCGGGAACTACGAGCAGTACTTC	CATRRTSGNYEQYF
TRBV19	NA	TRBJ1-4	NA	TGTGCCAGTACCCCTGGGGGGGCGTTCGGTGAAAAACTGTTTTTT	CASTPGGAFGEKLFF
TRBV14	TRBD2	TRBJ2-3	NA	TGTGCCAGCAGCCAAGAGTGGACTAGCTATCATACGCAGTATTTT	CASSQEWTSYHTQYF
TRBV27	NA	TRBJ1-5	NA	TGTGCCAGTCAAGGTGACAGTAGCAATCAGCCCCAGCATTTT	CASQGDSSNQPQHF
TRBV28	TRBD2	TRBJ2-7	NA	TGTGCCAGCAGTTTAGCCCTAGCGGCGTCCTACGAGCAGTACTTC	CASSLALAASYEQYF
TRBV18	NA	TRBJ2-3	NA	TGTGCCAGCTCCAACAGGGAACCAGATACGCAGTATTTT	CASSNREPDTQYF
TRBV25-1	TRBD1	TRBJ2-6	NA	TGTGCCAGCAGGGAGGACAGGGTCGGCTTGTCTGGGGCCAACGTCCTGACTTTC	CASREDRVGLSGANVLTF
TRBV14	NA	TRBJ2-1	NA	TGTGCCAGCAGCCAAGATCTAGGACTCCAGTCTAATGAGCAGTTCTTC	CASSQDLGLQSNEQFF
TRBV11-2	TRBD2	TRBJ2-1	NA	TGTGCCAGCAGCGTAATCGGGACTAGCGGACGCAATGAGCAGTTCTTC	CASSVIGTSGRNEQFF
TRBV18	TRBD2	TRBJ2-7	NA	TGTGCCAGCTCACCACGTACCAGCGGGAGTGTCTCCTACGAGCAGTACTTC	CASSPRTSGSVSYEQYF
TRBV6-5	NA	TRBJ1-5	NA	TGTGCCAGCAGACGCGACAATGGCAATCAGCCCCAGCATTTT	CASRRDNGNQPQHF
TRBV27	TRBD1	TRBJ2-1	NA	TGTGCCAGCAGTTACCCCCCACAGGGGTACAATGAGCAGTTCTTC	CASSYPPQGYNEQFF
TRBV11-3	NA	TRBJ2-1	once	TGTGCCAGCAGCTACCGGGACTTCAATGAGCAGTTCTTC	CASSYRDFNEQFF
TRBV28	NA	TRBJ2-7	few	TGTGCCATTGTGGACAGCAGGAGCTCCTACGAGCAGTACTTC	CAIVDSRSSYEQYF
TRBV7-8	TRBD2	TRBJ2-3	few	TGTGCCAGCAGCCCCGTGGTAGCGGGAAGCACAGATACGCAGTATTTT	CASSPVVAGSTDTQYF
TRBV5-1	TRBD2	TRBJ2-5	NA	TGCGCCAGCAGCTTAAACCCGCTAGCGGGAGGGCCGGAGACCCAGTACTTC	CASSLNPLAGGPETQYF
TRBV19	NA	TRBJ1-1	once	TGTGCCAGACAGGGCACTGAAGCTTTCTTT	CARQGTEAFF
TRBV28	NA	TRBJ1-3	NA	TGTGCCAGCAGGAGCAGGGGAACCTCTGGAAACACCATATATTTT	CASRSRGTSGNTIYF
TRBV27	TRBD1	TRBJ1-5	NA	TGTGCCAGCAGCCCTGACAGGGTAAATCAGCCCCAGCATTTT	CASSPDRVNQPQHF
TRBV29-1	NA	TRBJ2-5	NA	TGCAGCGTTGGAGGGGGGGAAGAGACCCAGTACTTC	CSVGGGEETQYF
TRBV6-5	TRBD1	TRBJ2-7	once	TGTGCCAGCAGTTACTCGTCGGGACAGGAGTACTACGAGCAGTACTTC	CASSYSSGQEYYEQYF
TRBV5-4	TRBD1	TRBJ2-6	NA	TGTGCCAGCAGCTTCTCGGGACAGGGGTTTTCTGGGGCCAACGTCCTGACTTTC	CASSFSGQGFSGANVLTF
TRBV11-3	TRBD1	TRBJ2-2	few	TGTGCCAGCAGCCCGGGACAGGGGAACACCGGGGAGCTGTTTTTT	CASSPGQGNTGELFF
TRBV4-1	NA	TRBJ1-4	NA	TGCGCCAGCAGCCAGTTTTTCCAGAATAATGAAAAACTGTTTTTT	CASSQFFQNNEKLFF
TRBV7-6	TRBD2	TRBJ2-7	NA	TGTGCCAGCAGCCCTAGCGGGAGCCCCGAGCAGTACTTC	CASSPSGSPEQYF
TRBV30	NA	TRBJ1-2	NA	TGTGCCTGGAGTCCGGGGGGGACGCCCTATGGCTACACCTTC	CAWSPGGTPYGYTF
TRBV7-2	TRBD2	TRBJ2-7	few	TGTGCCAGCAGCCTCGGACTAGAGGCCTACGAGCAGTACTTC	CASSLGLEAYEQYF